Shown below are 2 T cell receptor beta chains from a single sample sequenced in a study of cytomegalovirus exposure and HLA in healthy donors. The PCR used 60 Vbeta and 13 Jbeta primers. The assay was immunoSEQ multiplex PCR, and TCRdb's table has in-frame clones only and misses some. In the table there are around 210,000 clones, around four fifths of which are singletons. Specimen: PBMCs. These TCRs come from a man in his fifties or sixties in good health and CMV-seronegative.

The rearrangement links TRBV5-1 to TRBJ2-6; D uncertain. This CDR3 spans 14 amino acids. Germline V lookup: CDR1 SGHRS, CDR2 YFSETQ. Trimming left V 4 bases short and J 0 bases short, with 5 bases between. CDR3 nucleotide sequence: TGCGCCAGCAGCGTCGGCTCTGGGGCCAACGTCCTGACTTTC. Amino acids: CASSVGSGANVLTF.

This clone has just one count. The chain links TRBV5-1 to TRBJ2-4; 10 nucleotides match TRBD1. The CDR3 totals 17 residues. Germline V gives CDR1 SGHRS, CDR2 YFSETQ. J was trimmed by 9 bases and V by 3 bases; bases with no gene match: 15. CDR3 sequence reads: CASSSSGSGTGVGIQYF. DNA of the CDR3: TGCGCCAGCAGCTCTAGTGGCTCCGGGACAGGGGTAGGCATTCAGTACTTC. Drawing the rest from reference TRBV5-1 and TRBJ2-4, the complete variable domain is KAGVTQTPRYLIKTRGQQVTLSCSPISGHRSVSWYQQTPGQGLQFLFEYFSETQRNKGNFPGRFSGRQFSNSRSEMNVSTLELGDSALYLCASSSSGSGTGVGIQYFGAGTRLSVL.